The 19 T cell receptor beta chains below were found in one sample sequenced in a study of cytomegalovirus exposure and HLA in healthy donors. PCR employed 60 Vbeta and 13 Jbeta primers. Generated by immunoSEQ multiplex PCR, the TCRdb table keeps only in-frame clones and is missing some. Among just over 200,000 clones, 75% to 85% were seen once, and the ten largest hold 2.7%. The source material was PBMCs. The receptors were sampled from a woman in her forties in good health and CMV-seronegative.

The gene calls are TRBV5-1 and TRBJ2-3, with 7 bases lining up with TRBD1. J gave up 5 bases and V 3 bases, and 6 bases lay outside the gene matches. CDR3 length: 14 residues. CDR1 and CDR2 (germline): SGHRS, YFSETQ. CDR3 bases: TGCGCCAGCAGCTCTTCAAACAGGGGAGATACGCAGTATTTT. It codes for CASSSSNRGDTQYF. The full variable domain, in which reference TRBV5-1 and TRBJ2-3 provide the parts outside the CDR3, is KAGVTQTPRYLIKTRGQQVTLSCSPISGHRSVSWYQQTPGQGLQFLFEYFSETQRNKGNFPGRFSGRQFSNSRSEMNVSTLELGDSALYLCASSSSNRGDTQYFGPGTRLTVL.

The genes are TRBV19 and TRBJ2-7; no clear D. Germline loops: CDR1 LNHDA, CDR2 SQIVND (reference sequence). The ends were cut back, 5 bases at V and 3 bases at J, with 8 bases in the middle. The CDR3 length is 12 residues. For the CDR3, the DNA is TGTGCCAGTAGTGTAAACAACTACGAGCAGTACTTC. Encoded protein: CASSVNNYEQYF.

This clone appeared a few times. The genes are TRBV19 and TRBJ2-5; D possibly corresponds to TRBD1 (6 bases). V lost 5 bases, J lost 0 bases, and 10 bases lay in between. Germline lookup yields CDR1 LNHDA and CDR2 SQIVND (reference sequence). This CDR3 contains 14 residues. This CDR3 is CASSVGTNQETQYF. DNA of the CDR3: TGTGCCAGTAGTGTCGGGACAAACCAAGAGACCCAGTACTTC.

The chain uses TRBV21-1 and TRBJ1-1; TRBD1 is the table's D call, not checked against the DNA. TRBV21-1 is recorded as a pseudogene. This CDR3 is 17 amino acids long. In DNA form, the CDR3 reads TGTGCCAGCAGCAAAAGGGGACAGGGGGCGCGAAACACTGAAGCTTTCTTT. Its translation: CASSKRGQGARNTEAFF.

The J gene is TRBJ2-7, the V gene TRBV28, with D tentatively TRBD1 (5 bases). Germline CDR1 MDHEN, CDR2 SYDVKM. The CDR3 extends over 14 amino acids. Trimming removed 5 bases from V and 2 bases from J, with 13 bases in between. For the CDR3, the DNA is TGTGCCAGCAGTCCTCTACAGGTGACCTACGAGCAGTACTTC. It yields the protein CASSPLQVTYEQYF.

CDR3 bases: TGTGCCAGCAGGCCTAACAGGGTAACCTACGAGCAGTACTTC. It is translated as CASRPNRVTYEQYF. The rearrangement joins TRBV6-6 to TRBJ2-7, with a tentative D call TRBD1 (6 bases). The V end was cut by 6 bases, the J end by 2 bases, with 14 bases between. Germline CDR1 and CDR2: MNHNY and SVGAGI (reference sequence). The CDR3 totals 14 residues.

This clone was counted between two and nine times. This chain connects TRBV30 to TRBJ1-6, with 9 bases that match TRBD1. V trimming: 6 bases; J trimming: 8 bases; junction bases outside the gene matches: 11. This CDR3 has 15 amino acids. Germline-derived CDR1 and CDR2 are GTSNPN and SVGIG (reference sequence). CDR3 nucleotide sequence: TGTGCCTGTCCGGGACAGGGTCGTGCGGATTCACCCCTCCACTTT. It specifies CACPGQGRADSPLHF. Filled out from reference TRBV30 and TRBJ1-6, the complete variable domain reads SQTIHQWPATLVQPVGSPLSLECTVEGTSNPNLYWYRQAAGRGLQLLFYSVGIGQISSEVPQNLSASRPQDRQFILSSKKLLLSDSGFYLCACPGQGRADSPLHFGNGTRLTVT.

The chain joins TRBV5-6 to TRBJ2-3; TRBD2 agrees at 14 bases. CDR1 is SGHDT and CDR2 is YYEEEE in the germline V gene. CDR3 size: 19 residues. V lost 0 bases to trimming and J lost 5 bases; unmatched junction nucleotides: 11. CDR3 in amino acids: CASSLGVGGTSGSLDTQYF. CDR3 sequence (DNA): TGTGCCAGCAGCTTGGGGGTTGGGGGGACTAGCGGGAGTCTAGATACGCAGTATTTT.

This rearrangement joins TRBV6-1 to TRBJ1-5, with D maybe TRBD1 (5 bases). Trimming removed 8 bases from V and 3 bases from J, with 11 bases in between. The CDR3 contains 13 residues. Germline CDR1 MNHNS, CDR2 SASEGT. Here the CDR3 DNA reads TGTGCCAGCGTATCGACAGTCAATCAGCCCCAGCATTTT. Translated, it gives CASVSTVNQPQHF.

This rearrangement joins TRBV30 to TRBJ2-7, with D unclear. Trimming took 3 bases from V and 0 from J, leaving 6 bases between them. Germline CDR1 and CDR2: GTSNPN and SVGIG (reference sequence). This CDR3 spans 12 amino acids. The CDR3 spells CAWSPTSYEQYF. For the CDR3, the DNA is TGTGCCTGGAGCCCTACCTCCTACGAGCAGTACTTC. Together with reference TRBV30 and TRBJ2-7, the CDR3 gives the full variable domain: SQTIHQWPATLVQPVGSPLSLECTVEGTSNPNLYWYRQAAGRGLQLLFYSVGIGQISSEVPQNLSASRPQDRQFILSSKKLLLSDSGFYLCAWSPTSYEQYFGPGTRLTVT.

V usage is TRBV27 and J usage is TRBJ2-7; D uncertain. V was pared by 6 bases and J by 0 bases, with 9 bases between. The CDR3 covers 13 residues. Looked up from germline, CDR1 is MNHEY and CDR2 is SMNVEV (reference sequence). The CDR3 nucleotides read TGTGCCAGCAGCGCCCAGGTCTCCTACGAGCAGTACTTC. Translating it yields CASSAQVSYEQYF.

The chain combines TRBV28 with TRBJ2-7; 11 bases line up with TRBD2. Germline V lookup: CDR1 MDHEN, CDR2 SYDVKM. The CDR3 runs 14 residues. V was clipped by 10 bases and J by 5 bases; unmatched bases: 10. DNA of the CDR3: TGTGCCACGGAACTAGCGGGAGAATTGAACGAGCAGTACTTC. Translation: CATELAGELNEQYF.

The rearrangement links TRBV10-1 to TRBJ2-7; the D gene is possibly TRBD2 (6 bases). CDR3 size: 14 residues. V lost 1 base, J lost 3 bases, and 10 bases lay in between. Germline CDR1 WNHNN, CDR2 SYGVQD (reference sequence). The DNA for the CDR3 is TGCGCCAGCAGTGAGTACCTCGGGGGCTACGAGCAGTACTTC. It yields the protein CASSEYLGGYEQYF.

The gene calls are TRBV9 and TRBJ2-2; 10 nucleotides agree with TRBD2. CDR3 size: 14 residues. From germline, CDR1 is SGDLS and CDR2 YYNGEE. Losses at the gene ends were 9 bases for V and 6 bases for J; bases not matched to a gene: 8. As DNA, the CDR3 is TGTGCCACAGCGGCTAGCGGGAGTTCCGGGGAGCTGTTTTTT. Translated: CATAASGSSGELFF.

The DNA of the CDR3 is TGTGCCAGCAGCTTAGGGCTAGCGGGACGCGATGAGCAGTTCTTC. It specifies CASSLGLAGRDEQFF. The rearrangement links TRBV7-2 to TRBJ2-1; 9 positions agree with TRBD2. Germline V gene data show CDR1 as SGHTA and CDR2 as FQGNSA. Trimming removed 1 base from V and 8 bases from J; junction bases left unmatched: 6. This CDR3 spans 15 amino acids.

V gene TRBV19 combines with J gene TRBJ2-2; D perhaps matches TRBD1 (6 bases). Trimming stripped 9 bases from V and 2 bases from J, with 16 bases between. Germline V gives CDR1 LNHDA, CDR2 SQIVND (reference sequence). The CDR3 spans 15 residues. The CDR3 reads CASQQGSVNTGELFF. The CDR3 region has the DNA TGTGCCAGCCAACAGGGTTCCGTCAACACCGGGGAGCTGTTTTTT.

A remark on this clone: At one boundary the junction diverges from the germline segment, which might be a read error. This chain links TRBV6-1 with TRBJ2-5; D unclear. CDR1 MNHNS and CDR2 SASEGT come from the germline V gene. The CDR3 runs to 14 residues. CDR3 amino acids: CASREGGIQETQYF. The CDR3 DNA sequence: TGTGCCAGCAGGGAAGGCGGCATACAAGAGACCCAGTACTTC.

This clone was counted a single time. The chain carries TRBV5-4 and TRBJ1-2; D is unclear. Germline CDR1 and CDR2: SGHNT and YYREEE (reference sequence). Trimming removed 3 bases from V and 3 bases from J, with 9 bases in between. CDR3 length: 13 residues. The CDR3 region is CASSSNSYYGYTF. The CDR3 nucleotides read TGTGCCAGCAGCTCAAACAGCTACTATGGCTACACCTTC.

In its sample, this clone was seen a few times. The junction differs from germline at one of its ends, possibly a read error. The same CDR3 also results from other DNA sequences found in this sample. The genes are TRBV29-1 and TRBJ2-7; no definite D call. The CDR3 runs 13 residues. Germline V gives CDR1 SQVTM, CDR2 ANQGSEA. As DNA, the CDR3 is TGTTTTTTTAAGCAGAAGGCGGCATACGAGCAGTACTTC. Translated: CFFKQKAAYEQYF.